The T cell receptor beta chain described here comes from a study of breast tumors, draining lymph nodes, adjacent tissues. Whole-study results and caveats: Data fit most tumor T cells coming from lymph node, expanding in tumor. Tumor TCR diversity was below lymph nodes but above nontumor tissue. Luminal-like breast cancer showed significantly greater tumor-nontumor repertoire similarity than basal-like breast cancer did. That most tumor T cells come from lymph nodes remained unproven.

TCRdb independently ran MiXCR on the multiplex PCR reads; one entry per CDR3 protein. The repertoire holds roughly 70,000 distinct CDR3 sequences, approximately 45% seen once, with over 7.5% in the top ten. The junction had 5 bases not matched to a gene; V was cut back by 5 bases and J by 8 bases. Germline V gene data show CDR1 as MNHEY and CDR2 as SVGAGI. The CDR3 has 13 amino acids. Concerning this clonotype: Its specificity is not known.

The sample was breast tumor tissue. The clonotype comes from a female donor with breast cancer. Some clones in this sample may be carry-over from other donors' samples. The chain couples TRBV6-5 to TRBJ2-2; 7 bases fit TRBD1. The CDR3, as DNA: TGTGCCAGCAGTCGACAGGGACGGGGGGAGCTGTTTTTT. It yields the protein CASSRQGRGELFF.